The sample holds a few counts of the clone carrying this T cell receptor beta chain. Its specificity is not known. The entry originates in a study of beta chain features in type 1 diabetes. Study-wide results and caveats: All four CD4+ subsets of Type 1 diabetes patients contained TCRB CDR3s that were moderately but significantly shorter.

Since all of the isolated RNA was reverse transcribed, expressed TCRB transcripts were what got sequenced. Assay: immunoSEQ multiplex PCR; the TCRdb copy retains only in-frame clones and omits some. The table records hundreds of thousands of clones, about 15% of them present only once. Per the germline V gene, CDR1 is SGHNT and CDR2 is YYREEE (reference sequence). The CDR3 has 14 residues. Trimming took 0 bases from V and 2 from J, leaving 9 bases between them. The clonotype was recovered from a man between 18 and 35 years old with type 1 diabetes. The sample comprised naive CD4+ T cells from blood. J is TRBJ2-7 and V is TRBV5-4, with no clear D. CDR3 DNA: TGTGCCAGCAGCTTGGAACCGTCGGCCTACGAGCAGTACTTC. The encoded protein is CASSLEPSAYEQYF.